Listed below are T cell receptor beta chains from one sample, sequenced in a study of T cell repertoires in cytomegalovirus infection. No antigen has been identified for these receptors. One entry per CDR3 protein, called by TCRdb with MiXCR from the reads. The table lists approximately 310,000 distinct CDR3 sequences, 20% to 30% of them singletons, with about 14% in the top ten. The sequences come from cultured PBMCs, collected from culture after CMV antigen stimulation. These TCRs come from a human donor in good health (CMV status not recorded). Some clones in this sample may be carry-over from other donors' samples. Both conserved end residues are trimmed from each CDR3.

TRBV5-4 ASSLPTGGNTGELF
TRBV20-1 SAQTSGRLTDTQY
TRBV7-6 ASSSGTGGSSGANVLT
TRBV27 ASSFFSGGDNEQF
TRBV4-1 ASSQDAGPKTQY
TRBV6-6 ASSYSIGRGNTIY
TRBV7-2 AGAAGETQY
TRBV19 ASTGFSTDTQY
TRBV7-2 ASSLLAGLQETQY
TRBV12-3/TRBV12-4 ASSFVFGASSYNEQF
TRBV19 ASRDRFTDTQY
TRBV4-1 ASRAGGGGTEAF
TRBV7-9 ASSLDGSGIYEQY
TRBV20-1 SASGTSGREETQY
TRBV7-2 ASSSPVAWKNEQF
TRBV7-2 ASSLTGPSWAF
TRBV28 ASSLLGDHYEQY
TRBV6-2/TRBV6-3 ASSYPIQGRNQPQH
TRBV4-2 ASSPTTGELF
TRBV18 ASSPRLAGHEQY
TRBV19 ASRSTGVGNQPQH
TRBV4-3 ASSQDRRGNQPQH
TRBV6-2/TRBV6-3 ASSYSGHTEAF
TRBV19 ASSWRSGVEQF
TRBV11-2 ASSLDWLRERTDTQY
TRBV27 ASSTNRNTEAF
TRBV6-2/TRBV6-3 ASRTRSSGRGNEQF
TRBV3-1 ASNYRVSPIGQRETQY
TRBV6-1 ASSEEPSWGAIY
TRBV6-2/TRBV6-3 ASSGGGKETQY
TRBV7-8 ASSLAGLATADTQY
TRBV12-3/TRBV12-4 ASSSDRVAGELF
TRBV18 ASSPQGRIETQY
TRBV28 ASSSPLGGEGTQY
TRBV12-5 ASALTLYNEQF
TRBV20-1 SAPLGGATQQNEKLF
TRBV19 ASTSVGVGAGNTIY
TRBV15 ATSTNTDTQY
TRBV7-9 ASSFDAGLEAF
TRBV20-1 SARSRDRGRTDTQY
TRBV20-1 SAPPPGMGGYT
TRBV28 ASSLSRTGLAHEQY
TRBV25-1 ASSEWLAGGGTDTQY
TRBV11-2 ASSLVTFNYGYT
TRBV4-1 ASSLATSSYNEQF